This paragraph covers one T cell receptor beta chain sequence. These data originate in a study of CD8+ T cells in alopecia areata. V lost 4 bases and J lost 0, with 14 bases in between. Germline values: CDR1 MNHEY, CDR2 SMNVEV (reference sequence). The CDR3 extends over 16 amino acids. Extraction of RNA preceded its reverse transcription into cDNA, which served as the sequencing template. Method: immunoSEQ multiplex PCR; TCRdb's copy keeps in-frame clones and lacks some. The table lists some 130,000 clones, nearly 55% of them singletons. The sample's treatment: oral pan-JAK inhibitor, 5-10 mg twice daily.

This sequence joins TRBV27 and TRBJ2-3; D is perhaps TRBD1 or TRBD2 (6 bases each). This receptor was identified in a human donor with alopecia areata. The sample was CD8+ T cells sorted from blood, taken at week 4, from a patient treated with tofacitinib. DNA of the CDR3: TGTGCCAGCAGTTCGCGACTAGGGGGTAGCACAGATACGCAGTATTTT. It is translated as CASSSRLGGSTDTQYF.